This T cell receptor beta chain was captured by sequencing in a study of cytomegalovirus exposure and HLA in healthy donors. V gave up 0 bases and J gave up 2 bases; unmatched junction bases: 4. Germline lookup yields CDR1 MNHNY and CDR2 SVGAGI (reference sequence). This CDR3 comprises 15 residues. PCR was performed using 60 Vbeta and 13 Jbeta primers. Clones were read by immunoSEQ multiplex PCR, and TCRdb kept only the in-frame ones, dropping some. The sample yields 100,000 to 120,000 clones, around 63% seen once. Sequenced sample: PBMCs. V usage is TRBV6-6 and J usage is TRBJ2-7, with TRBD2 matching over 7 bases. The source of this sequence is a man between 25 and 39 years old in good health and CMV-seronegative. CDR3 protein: CASSYSSGPTYEQYF. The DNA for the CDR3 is TGTGCCAGCAGTTACTCTAGCGGGCCAACCTACGAGCAGTACTTC.